In its sample, the clone carrying this T cell receptor beta chain was seen many times. Its antigen is as yet unknown. The data belong to a study of neurological immune-mediated disorders. Study results and caveats: Sharing of CDR3 amino acid sequences among expanded clones across subjects was absent, suggesting private repertoires in all groups.

The CDR3 length is 15 residues. The germline gives CDR1 DFQATT, CDR2 SNEGSKA (reference sequence). The V end was cut by 2 bases, the J end by 1 base, with 14 bases between. TCRdb called the 5' RACE reads again in MiXCR, with one record for every CDR3 protein. The sample has over 70,000 distinct CDR3 sequences; about a tenth are singletons. Described time point: longitudinal time-point 1 (baseline). Healthy control samples came from blood bank volunteers in Maryland, USA. J is TRBJ2-5 and V is TRBV20-1, with a weak D call TRBD2 (5 bases). Material for sequencing was PBMCs. The sequence derives from a man aged 25 to 40 in good health. Here the CDR3 reads CSARPGKEVQETQYF. The DNA for the CDR3 is TGCAGTGCTAGACCCGGAAAGGAGGTCCAAGAGACCCAGTACTTC.